The subject of this entry is one TCR beta chain. The antigen remains undetermined. The data originate from a study of T cell responses to AZD1222 COVID-19 vaccine. Study-level points and caveats: The reported proportion of spike-specific TCRs targeting unmutated variant regions was nearly half.

J lost 6 bases, V lost 2 bases, and 8 bases had no gene match. Germline V gene data show CDR1 as SGHNT and CDR2 as YYREEE (reference sequence). The length of the CDR3 is 16 residues. Some clones are missing from TCRdb's copy, which holds only in-frame ones; the method was immunoSEQ multiplex PCR. The sample includes roughly 99,000 clones, roughly nine tenths of them seen just once. This chain joins TRBV5-4 and TRBJ2-2; 9 bases line up with TRBD1. The TCR originated in an adult in good health. The starting material was peripheral blood, obtained on day 0 of AZD1222 vaccination. CDR3 sequence (DNA): TGTGCCAGCAGCTTCGGGGACAGGGTAGGAGCCGGGGAGCTGTTTTTT. Residues: CASSFGDRVGAGELFF.